A selection of T cell receptor beta chains follows, all from one sample in a study of cytomegalovirus exposure and HLA in healthy donors. The assay was immunoSEQ multiplex PCR, and TCRdb's table has in-frame clones only and misses some. The data contain 150,000 to 200,000 clones, 81% of them singletons. The sample was PBMCs. The receptors come from a man aged 18 to 30 in good health and CMV-seronegative. CDR3s include the opening cysteine and the closing phenylalanine or tryptophan. Each record gives: CDR3 DNA, CDR3 protein, clone size, J gene, V gene, D gene. A D gene is named only where the DNA matches it firmly. Size tells how often a clone was seen (once, few, many) or the class of an expanded clone, and some rows leave it out.

DNA: TGTGCCAGCAGCCCCCTAGCGGAATCCTACAATGAGCAGTTCTTC; CDR3: CASSPLAESYNEQFF; size: -; J: TRBJ2-1; V: TRBV14; D: TRBD2
DNA: TGTGCCATCAGTGAGTCTCTAGCGGGGGCTAGCACAGATACGCAGTATTTT; CDR3: CAISESLAGASTDTQYF; size: -; J: TRBJ2-3; V: TRBV10-3; D: TRBD2
DNA: TGTGCCAGCAGCTTAACAGGGGCCAATGAGCAGTTCTTC; CDR3: CASSLTGANEQFF; size: -; J: TRBJ2-1; V: TRBV5-4; D: TRBD1
DNA: TGTGCCAGCAGGGGACAGGGGGCGAACGGGGAGCTGTTTTTT; CDR3: CASRGQGANGELFF; size: -; J: TRBJ2-2; V: TRBV6-6; D: TRBD1
DNA: TGCGCCAGCAGCTTTAACGGGGGGACAGGCAACAATGAGCAGTTCTTC; CDR3: CASSFNGGTGNNEQFF; size: -; J: TRBJ2-1; V: TRBV5-1; D: -
DNA: TGTGCCAGCCTCGGACTAGCGGGAGTCCTGTACTTC; CDR3: CASLGLAGVLYF; size: -; J: TRBJ2-5; V: TRBV28; D: TRBD2
DNA: TGTGCCAGCAGTTTTACACTAGCGGGAGTACGGACTGCTAGCCTGCAAGAGACCCAGTACTTC; CDR3: CASSFTLAGVRTASLQETQYF; size: -; J: TRBJ2-5; V: TRBV28; D: TRBD2
DNA: TGCAGCGTTCGGCTAGCGGGAGCCGGCGAGCAGTACTTC; CDR3: CSVRLAGAGEQYF; size: -; J: TRBJ2-7; V: TRBV29-1; D: TRBD2
DNA: TGTGCCAGCAGCTTGGACCAGGGAACAGATACGCAGTATTTT; CDR3: CASSLDQGTDTQYF; size: -; J: TRBJ2-3; V: TRBV5-4; D: -
DNA: TGTGCCAGCAGCTTGAGTGTGTTCGGGACAGAGTATGAAGCTTTCTTT; CDR3: CASSLSVFGTEYEAFF; size: -; J: TRBJ1-1; V: TRBV5-4; D: TRBD1
DNA: TGTGCCAGCAGCTCATACGGAGATCCCTGGAGCTCCTACAATGAGCAGTTCTTC; CDR3: CASSSYGDPWSSYNEQFF; size: -; J: TRBJ2-1; V: TRBV7-2; D: -
DNA: TGTGCCAGCAGCGTGCAGGGGAGGGACATTCAGTACTTC; CDR3: CASSVQGRDIQYF; size: -; J: TRBJ2-4; V: TRBV9; D: -
DNA: TGCGCCAGCAGCCAACCCAGACAGGGCAATCAGCCCCAGCATTTT; CDR3: CASSQPRQGNQPQHF; size: -; J: TRBJ1-5; V: TRBV4-1; D: -
DNA: TGTGCCAGCAGCCTAGACGCCGGCACAGATACGCAGTATTTT; CDR3: CASSLDAGTDTQYF; size: -; J: TRBJ2-3; V: TRBV5-6; D: -
DNA: TGCAGCGCCGGGACTAGCGGGGGGCAACAAGAGACCCAGTACTTC; CDR3: CSAGTSGGQQETQYF; size: -; J: TRBJ2-5; V: TRBV29-1; D: TRBD2
DNA: TGTGCCATCAGTGAGCCTAGCGGGAGTTCCGGTGCAGATACGCAGTATTTT; CDR3: CAISEPSGSSGADTQYF; size: -; J: TRBJ2-3; V: TRBV10-3; D: TRBD2
DNA: TGTGCCTGGAAGACTAGCGGGGGGGGGACCCAGTACTTC; CDR3: CAWKTSGGGTQYF; size: -; J: TRBJ2-5; V: TRBV30; D: TRBD2
DNA: TGTGCCAGCAGCCCGAACAGGGTCAATGAGCAGTTCTTC; CDR3: CASSPNRVNEQFF; size: -; J: TRBJ2-1; V: TRBV11-2; D: -
DNA: TGTGCCAGCAGCTTGTTCCCCGCGGCTAATGAAAAACTGTTTTTT; CDR3: CASSLFPAANEKLFF; size: few; J: TRBJ1-4; V: TRBV5-4; D: -
DNA: TGTGCCAGCAGCTTATTGGGCGGGGCGAGGGGAAACACTGAAGCTTTCTTT; CDR3: CASSLLGGARGNTEAFF; size: -; J: TRBJ1-1; V: TRBV7-9; D: -
DNA: TGTGCCAGCAGGATACAGGGGGGGACTTATGGCTACACCTTC; CDR3: CASRIQGGTYGYTF; size: -; J: TRBJ1-2; V: TRBV2; D: TRBD1
DNA: TGCGCCAGCAGACGGACTAGCGGGGGGACCTACAATGAGCAGTTCTTC; CDR3: CASRRTSGGTYNEQFF; size: few; J: TRBJ2-1; V: TRBV5-1; D: TRBD2
DNA: TGTGCCAGCAGTCTAGCGGCCTCCTACAATGAGCAGTTCTTC; CDR3: CASSLAASYNEQFF; size: few; J: TRBJ2-1; V: TRBV6-1; D: TRBD2
DNA: TGTGCCAGCACCTGGGCACTGGTATCGAACACCGGGGAGCTGTTTTTT; CDR3: CASTWALVSNTGELFF; size: once; J: TRBJ2-2; V: TRBV27; D: -
DNA: TGTGCCAGCAGAAAAACAGGGGGCAACTATGGCTACACCTTC; CDR3: CASRKTGGNYGYTF; size: -; J: TRBJ1-2; V: TRBV28; D: TRBD1
DNA: TGTGCCAGCAGCTATTCACAGGTTACTTCCTACGAGCAGTACTTC; CDR3: CASSYSQVTSYEQYF; size: -; J: TRBJ2-7; V: TRBV7-8; D: -
DNA: TGTGCTAGCAGCCAAGACAGAAATTCACCCCTCCACTTT; CDR3: CASSQDRNSPLHF; size: -; J: TRBJ1-6; V: TRBV7-7; D: -
DNA: TGTGCCAGCAGACCGCATACAGGGGATAGCAATCAGCCCCAGCATTTT; CDR3: CASRPHTGDSNQPQHF; size: -; J: TRBJ1-5; V: TRBV28; D: TRBD1
DNA: TGCAGCGTTGAAGGCAGGGCCGTCACTGAAGCTTTCTTT; CDR3: CSVEGRAVTEAFF; size: -; J: TRBJ1-1; V: TRBV29-1; D: -
DNA: TGTGCCAGCAGCGTCGGGAGGAGAGATACGCAGTATTTT; CDR3: CASSVGRRDTQYF; size: -; J: TRBJ2-3; V: TRBV9; D: TRBD2
DNA: TGTGCCAGCACCCAGGGGCTAGCCTTGGAAGAGCAGTACTTC; CDR3: CASTQGLALEEQYF; size: -; J: TRBJ2-7; V: TRBV6-6; D: -
DNA: TGTGCCAGTAGCGACAGGGTTGCCTATGGCTACACCTTC; CDR3: CASSDRVAYGYTF; size: few; J: TRBJ1-2; V: TRBV19; D: TRBD1
DNA: TGCGCCAGCAGCCAGCGGGGCCAACCAGGTTCACCCCTCCACTTT; CDR3: CASSQRGQPGSPLHF; size: -; J: TRBJ1-6; V: TRBV4-1; D: -
DNA: TGTGCCAGCAGCTTGGTGCAGAATAGCAATCAGCCCCAGCATTTT; CDR3: CASSLVQNSNQPQHF; size: -; J: TRBJ1-5; V: TRBV5-5; D: -
DNA: TGTGCCAGCTCATCAGGACAGAGCACTGAAGCTTTCTTT; CDR3: CASSSGQSTEAFF; size: -; J: TRBJ1-1; V: TRBV18; D: -
DNA: TGCACCAGCAGCCAAGATCGGCTAGCGGAGAACACCGGGGAGCTGTTTTTT; CDR3: CTSSQDRLAENTGELFF; size: once; J: TRBJ2-2; V: TRBV1; D: -
DNA: TGTGCCAGCAGTTACTCGGGCAGGGGTGGTCAGCCCCAGCATTTT; CDR3: CASSYSGRGGQPQHF; size: -; J: TRBJ1-5; V: TRBV6-5; D: -
DNA: TGTGCCAGCAGCTCGACTAGCGGGGCTTACAATGAGCAGTTCTTC; CDR3: CASSSTSGAYNEQFF; size: few; J: TRBJ2-1; V: TRBV7-6; D: TRBD2
DNA: TGTGCCTGGAGTGTTACATACACCATAGCGGGGACGAACACCGGGGAGCTGTTTTTT; CDR3: CAWSVTYTIAGTNTGELFF; size: -; J: TRBJ2-2; V: TRBV30; D: TRBD2
DNA: TGCAGCGGGACAATCGGGGGAGATACGCAGTATTTT; CDR3: CSGTIGGDTQYF; size: few; J: TRBJ2-3; V: TRBV29-1; D: -
DNA: TGTGCCAGCAGTTATTTTGGGACAGGGAGGTCCGAGCAGTACTTC; CDR3: CASSYFGTGRSEQYF; size: few; J: TRBJ2-7; V: TRBV6-5; D: TRBD1
DNA: TGTGCCAGCAGCTTGAGGCGGGAGAAGGGGCACGAGCAGTACTTC; CDR3: CASSLRREKGHEQYF; size: -; J: TRBJ2-7; V: TRBV5-4; D: TRBD2
DNA: TGCGCCAGCAGCTTGGCTGTGCGGGGGGGGATCACAGATACGCAGTATTTT; CDR3: CASSLAVRGGITDTQYF; size: -; J: TRBJ2-3; V: TRBV5-1; D: TRBD2
DNA: TGTGCCAGCAGTTTCGGTTGGGGGCTCACAGATACGCAGTATTTT; CDR3: CASSFGWGLTDTQYF; size: -; J: TRBJ2-3; V: TRBV27; D: -
DNA: TGCGCCAGCAGCTTGGCGGGGGCTGGGGCCAACGTCCTGACTTTC; CDR3: CASSLAGAGANVLTF; size: few; J: TRBJ2-6; V: TRBV5-1; D: -
DNA: TGTGCCAGCAGTTTGGTTGGGGGGTCGACCTACGAGCAGTACTTC; CDR3: CASSLVGGSTYEQYF; size: -; J: TRBJ2-7; V: TRBV27; D: -
DNA: TGTGCCAGCAGCTTTAGGGGACAGGGGTTCCACAATGAGCAGTTCTTC; CDR3: CASSFRGQGFHNEQFF; size: -; J: TRBJ2-1; V: TRBV11-3; D: TRBD1
DNA: TGTGCCATCAGTGAGTCGATGACAGGGGCTCTCTACGAGCAGTACTTC; CDR3: CAISESMTGALYEQYF; size: -; J: TRBJ2-7; V: TRBV10-3; D: TRBD1
DNA: TGTGCCAGCAGTTACTCGAGGCCGACTCGAAACACCATATATTTT; CDR3: CASSYSRPTRNTIYF; size: -; J: TRBJ1-3; V: TRBV6-5; D: -
DNA: TGTGCCAGCAGCCCACAGGGGTTAGCCAAAAACATTCAGTACTTC; CDR3: CASSPQGLAKNIQYF; size: -; J: TRBJ2-4; V: TRBV5-6; D: TRBD1
DNA: TGTGCCAGCAGCTTGACAGGATCCGATCAGCCCCAGCATTTT; CDR3: CASSLTGSDQPQHF; size: -; J: TRBJ1-5; V: TRBV7-2; D: -
DNA: TGCGCCAGCAGCCAAGATATAGGGGTACTAGCGGGGGGGCTCGAGCAGTACTTC; CDR3: CASSQDIGVLAGGLEQYF; size: -; J: TRBJ2-7; V: TRBV4-1; D: TRBD2
DNA: TGTGCCAGTAGTGTTTGGAGAGGATTGAACACCGGGGAGCTGTTTTTT; CDR3: CASSVWRGLNTGELFF; size: -; J: TRBJ2-2; V: TRBV19; D: -
DNA: TGTGCCAGCAGTTACTCCGGACTAGCGGGGATGTATGAGCAGTTCTTC; CDR3: CASSYSGLAGMYEQFF; size: -; J: TRBJ2-1; V: TRBV6-5; D: TRBD2
DNA: TGCGCCAGCAGTGAGCACCGGGGGGGCCAAGAGACCCAGTACTTC; CDR3: CASSEHRGGQETQYF; size: -; J: TRBJ2-5; V: TRBV10-2; D: TRBD2